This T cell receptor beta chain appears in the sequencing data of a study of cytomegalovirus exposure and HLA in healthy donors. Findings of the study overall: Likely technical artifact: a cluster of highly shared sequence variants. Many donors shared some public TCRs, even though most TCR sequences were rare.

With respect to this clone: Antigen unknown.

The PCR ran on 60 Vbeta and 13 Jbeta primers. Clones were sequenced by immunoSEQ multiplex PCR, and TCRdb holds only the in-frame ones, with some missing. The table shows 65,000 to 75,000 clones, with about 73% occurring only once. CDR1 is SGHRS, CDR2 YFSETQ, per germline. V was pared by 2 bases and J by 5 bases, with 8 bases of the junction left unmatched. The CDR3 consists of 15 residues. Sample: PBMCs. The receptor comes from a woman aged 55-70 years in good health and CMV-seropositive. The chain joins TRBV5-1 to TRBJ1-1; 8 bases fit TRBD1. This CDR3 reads CASSLEGQGWTEAFF. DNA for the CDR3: TGCGCCAGCAGCTTAGAAGGACAGGGCTGGACTGAAGCTTTCTTT.